This T cell receptor beta chain was profiled in a study of cytomegalovirus exposure and HLA in healthy donors. The overall study: The Caucasian-associated ancestry cluster held roughly 80% of a few hundred genotyped donors.

V lost 4 bases to trimming and J lost 13 bases, with 23 bases between them. The CDR3 has 16 residues. Germline V lookup: CDR1 SGHDN, CDR2 FVKESK. The PCR employed 60 Vbeta primers together with 13 Jbeta primers. The table came from immunoSEQ multiplex PCR; TCRdb's copy has only in-frame clones and leaves some out. Of about 92,000 clones listed, under 85% are singletons. Points from the study as a whole: From TCR beta sequences, most subjects' HLA-A and HLA-B alleles were reportedly predicted accurately.

For this clone: No antigen is known for it.

The sequencing sample was made of PBMCs. This clonotype originated in a man aged 45 to 65 in good health and CMV-seropositive. The chain uses TRBV14 and TRBJ1-6, with a weak D call TRBD1 (6 bases). The CDR3 is CASSPAGGALVWPLHF. CDR3 nucleotide sequence: TGTGCCAGCAGCCCCGCCGGGGGGGCCCTGGTATGGCCCCTCCACTTT.